The 3 T cell receptor beta chains presented below share a single source sample, sequenced in a study of identical twins. TCRdb reprocessed the 5' RACE reads with MiXCR, giving one entry per CDR3 protein. This sample has roughly 690,000 distinct CDR3 sequences, with 5.5% to 6.5% found just once. The sample taken for sequencing was naive T cells sorted from blood. The receptors stem from a man between 18 and 35 years old in good health.

This clonotype came up many times. The chain couples TRBV20-1 to TRBJ2-5; TRBD1 agrees at 9 bases. V lost 4 bases and J lost 3; bases outside the gene matches: 6. Germline-derived CDR1 and CDR2 are DFQATT and SNEGSKA (reference sequence). CDR3 length equals 14 residues. CDR3: CSATQGAREETQYF. The DNA for the CDR3 is TGCAGTGCTACACAGGGGGCACGGGAAGAGACCCAGTACTTC.

This clonotype was counted many times. The chain uses TRBV5-1 and TRBJ2-1; 13 positions agree with TRBD2. The CDR3 consists of 16 residues. Per the germline V gene, CDR1 is SGHRS and CDR2 is YFSETQ. V shed 3 bases and J 8 bases; nucleotides not matched to a gene: 8. DNA of the CDR3: TGCGCCAGCAGCTCGAAAGGACTAGCGGGAGTGGATGAGCAGTTCTTC. Amino acid sequence: CASSSKGLAGVDEQFF. The whole variable domain, remainder taken from reference TRBV5-1 and TRBJ2-1, is KAGVTQTPRYLIKTRGQQVTLSCSPISGHRSVSWYQQTPGQGLQFLFEYFSETQRNKGNFPGRFSGRQFSNSRSEMNVSTLELGDSALYLCASSSKGLAGVDEQFFGPGTRLTVL.

This clonotype was counted many times. The chain has TRBV10-3 and TRBJ2-5; 7 bases align to TRBD1. Trimming took 3 bases from V and 13 from J; bases not matched to a gene: 11. The germline CDR1 and CDR2 sequences are ENHRY and SYGVKD. The CDR3 runs to 13 residues. The CDR3: CAISDGLDRVWYF. CDR3 nucleotide sequence: TGTGCCATCAGTGACGGGCTCGACAGGGTATGGTACTTC.